This T cell receptor (beta chain) was recovered during a study of T-cell reconstitution after alpha-beta-depleted transplantation in children. This clonotype has more than one count but fewer than ten. Unique molecular identifiers were incorporated during preparation of the TCRbeta library. TCRdb reprocessed the PCR reads via MiXCR and lists one record per CDR3 protein. The sample holds 490,000 or so distinct CDR3 sequences, roughly an eighth seen once. The ends were cut back, 1 base at V and 0 bases at J, with 16 bases in the middle. The CDR3 runs to 17 residues. This chain connects TRBV12-3 or TRBV12-4 to TRBJ2-7; TRBD1 might be the D (6 bases). The sample was PBMCs from the stem cell graft donor, taken from the stem cell graft. The receptor was derived from a human donor who donated a stem cell graft to a child with combined immunodeficiency. The CDR3 reads CASSLGKPGENSYEQYF. CDR3 coding DNA: TGTGCCAGCAGTTTAGGTAAACCAGGGGAGAACTCCTACGAGCAGTACTTC.